This entry concerns a single T cell receptor (beta chain). V was clipped by 4 bases and J by 3 bases; unmatched bases: 10. Germline CDR1 is SGHTS and CDR2 is YDEGEE. The length of the CDR3 is 16 residues. In assigning cohorts, the study relied on participant-reported clinical history. As originally analysed: The assay estimated nucleated cells by amplifying reference gene primers. The assay was immunoSEQ multiplex PCR, and TCRdb's table has in-frame clones only and misses some. V and J calls and clone size are given by that table; D and trimming were obtained from the DNA. The sample has 280,000 or so clones; 90% are singletons. This entry comes from a study of blood T cell repertoires in COVID-19. Study summary: From T cells, B-cell-depleted T cells, or PBMCs came the material, which was cDNA or gDNA.

The sequence came from a woman between 18 and 29 years old with acute COVID-19. The sample taken for sequencing was PBMCs or T cells enriched from blood (not recorded which). This rearrangement joins TRBV5-8 to TRBJ2-7, with TRBD2 identical over 10 bases. In DNA, the CDR3 is TGTGCCAGCAGCCCCGGTGAAGTAGCGGGGGGCTACGAGCAGTACTTC. Protein product: CASSPGEVAGGYEQYF.